The 5 T cell receptor beta chains in this list originate from one sample, sequenced in a study of OX40 agonist ivuxolimab in advanced cancers. The repertoire was sequenced with immunoSEQ multiplex PCR; TCRdb's copy has only in-frame clones and lacks some. The data contain about 22,000 clones, 84% of them singletons. Sequencing was performed on CD4+ or CD8+ T cells sorted from blood, taken in a trial of the OX40 agonist ivuxolimab. The receptors here all came from an adult with an advanced solid tumor such as melanoma, head and neck, liver or kidney cancer.

The genes are TRBV29-1 and TRBJ1-2, with D hard to call. With 1 base removed from V and 4 bases from J, the gap between germline ends came to 16 bases. CDR1 SQVTM and CDR2 ANQGSEA come from the germline V gene. The CDR3 is 15 residues long. The CDR3 region is CSVEGRREISYGYTF. In DNA form, the CDR3 reads TGCAGCGTTGAAGGGCGTCGAGAGATAAGCTATGGCTACACCTTC.

This clone was seen just once. The chain employs TRBV5-6 and TRBJ1-1; weak D call: TRBD1 (6 bases). Germline V lookup: CDR1 SGHDT, CDR2 YYEEEE. The V and J ends lost 0 bases and 1 base respectively, with 10 bases between them. There are 15 residues in the CDR3. The DNA of the CDR3 is TGTGCCAGCAGCTTGGGAGGAGGGGGGAACACTGAAGCTTTCTTT. Its translation is CASSLGGGGNTEAFF.

The chain joins TRBV10-2 to TRBJ2-1; perhaps TRBD2 as D (5 bases). The V end was cut by 2 bases, the J end by 6 bases, with 11 bases between. CDR1 WSHSY and CDR2 SAAADI come from the germline V gene. The CDR3 extends over 14 amino acids. The CDR3 spells CASSEDRDFNEQFF. The CDR3 DNA follows: TGCGCCAGCAGTGAGGACCGGGATTTCAATGAGCAGTTCTTC.

The chain recombines TRBV6-5 with TRBJ2-7; the D gene is possibly TRBD2 (6 bases). In germline, CDR1 is MNHEY, CDR2 SVGAGI. This CDR3 is built from 15 residues. Trimming removed 2 bases from V and 1 base from J, with 12 bases in between. CDR3 DNA sequence: TGTGCCAGCAGTTACAGGTGGGAGGTATCCTACGAGCAGTACTTC. Its protein product is CASSYRWEVSYEQYF.

This clone was seen only once. The V call is TRBV5-5, the J call TRBJ1-5, with D tentatively TRBD1 (5 bases). The CDR3 is made up of 14 amino acids. Germline-derived CDR1 and CDR2 are SGHKS and YYEKEE (reference sequence). Trimming shortened V by 2 bases and J by 2 bases, and 8 bases separated the two germline ends. CDR3 protein: CASSLTGGNQPQHF. The CDR3 DNA sequence: TGTGCCAGCAGCTTAACGGGGGGCAATCAGCCCCAGCATTTT.